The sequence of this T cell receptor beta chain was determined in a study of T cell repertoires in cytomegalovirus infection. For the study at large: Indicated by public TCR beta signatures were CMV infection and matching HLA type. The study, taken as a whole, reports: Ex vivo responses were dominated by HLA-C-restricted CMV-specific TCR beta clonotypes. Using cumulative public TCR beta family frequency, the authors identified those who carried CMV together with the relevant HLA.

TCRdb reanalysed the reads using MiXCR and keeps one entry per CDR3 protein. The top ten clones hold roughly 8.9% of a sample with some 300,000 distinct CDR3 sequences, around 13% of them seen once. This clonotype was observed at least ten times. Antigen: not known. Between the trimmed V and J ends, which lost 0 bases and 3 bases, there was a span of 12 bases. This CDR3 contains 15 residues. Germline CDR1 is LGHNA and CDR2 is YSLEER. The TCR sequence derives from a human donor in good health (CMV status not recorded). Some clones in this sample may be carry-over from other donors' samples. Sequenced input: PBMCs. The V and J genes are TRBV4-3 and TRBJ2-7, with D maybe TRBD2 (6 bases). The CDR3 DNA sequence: TGCGCCAGCAGCCAAGATTCGGCGGGGTACTACGAGCAGTACTTC. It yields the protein CASSQDSAGYYEQYF.